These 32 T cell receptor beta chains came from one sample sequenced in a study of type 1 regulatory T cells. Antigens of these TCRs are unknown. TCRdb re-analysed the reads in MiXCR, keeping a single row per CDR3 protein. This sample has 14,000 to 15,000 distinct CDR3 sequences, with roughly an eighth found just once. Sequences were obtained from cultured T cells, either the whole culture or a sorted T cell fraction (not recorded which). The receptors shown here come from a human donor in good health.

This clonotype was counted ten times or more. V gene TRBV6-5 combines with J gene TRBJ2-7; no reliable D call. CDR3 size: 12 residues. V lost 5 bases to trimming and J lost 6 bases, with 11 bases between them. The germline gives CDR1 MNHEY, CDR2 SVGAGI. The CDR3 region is CASSTGMGEQYF. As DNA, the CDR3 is TGTGCCAGCAGTACGGGCATGGGCGAGCAGTACTTC.

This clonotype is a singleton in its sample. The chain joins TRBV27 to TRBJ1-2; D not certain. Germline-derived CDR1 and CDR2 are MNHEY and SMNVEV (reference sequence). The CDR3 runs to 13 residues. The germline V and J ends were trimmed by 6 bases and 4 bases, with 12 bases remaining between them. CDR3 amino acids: CASRPNSIYGYTF. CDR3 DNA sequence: TGTGCCAGCAGGCCTAACAGTATCTATGGCTACACCTTC.

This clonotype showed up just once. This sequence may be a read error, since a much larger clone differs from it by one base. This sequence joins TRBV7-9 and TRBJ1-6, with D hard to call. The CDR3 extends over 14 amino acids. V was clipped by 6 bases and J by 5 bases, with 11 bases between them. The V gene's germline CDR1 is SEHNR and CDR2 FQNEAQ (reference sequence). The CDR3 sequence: CASSPPAHNSPLHF. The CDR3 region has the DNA TGTGCCAGCAGTCCCCCAGCGCATAATTCACCCCTCCACTTT.

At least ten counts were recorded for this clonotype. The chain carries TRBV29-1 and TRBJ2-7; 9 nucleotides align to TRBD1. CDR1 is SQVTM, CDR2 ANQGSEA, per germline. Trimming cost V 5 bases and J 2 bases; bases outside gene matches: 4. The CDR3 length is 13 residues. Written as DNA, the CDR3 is TGCAGCGTTCGTGGGGACAGGGCCTACGAGCAGTACTTC. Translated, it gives CSVRGDRAYEQYF.

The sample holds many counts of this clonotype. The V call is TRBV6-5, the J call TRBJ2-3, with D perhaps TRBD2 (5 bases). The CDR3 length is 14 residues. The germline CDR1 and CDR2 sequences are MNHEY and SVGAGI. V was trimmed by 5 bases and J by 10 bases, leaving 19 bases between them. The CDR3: CASSPPDGVGPQYF. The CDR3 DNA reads TGTGCCAGCAGTCCCCCGGACGGGGTTGGGCCGCAGTATTTT.

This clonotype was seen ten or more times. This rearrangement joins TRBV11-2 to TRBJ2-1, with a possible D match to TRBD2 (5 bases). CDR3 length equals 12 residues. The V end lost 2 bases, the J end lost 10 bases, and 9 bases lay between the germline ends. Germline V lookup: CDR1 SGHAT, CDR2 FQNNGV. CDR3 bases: TGTGCCAGCAGCTTAAGGCCGGGGGAGCAGTTCTTC. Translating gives CASSLRPGEQFF.

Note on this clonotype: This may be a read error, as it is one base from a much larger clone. DNA for the CDR3: TGTGCCACCAGCAGTTGGGCTTCCAATGAGCAGTACTTC. It is translated as CATSSWASNEQYF. The V gene is TRBV15, the J gene TRBJ2-5; no reliable D call. The CDR3 covers 13 residues. With 3 bases removed from V and 11 bases from J, the gap between germline ends came to 16 bases. Germline V gene lookup returns CDR1 LNHNV and CDR2 YYDKDF (reference sequence).

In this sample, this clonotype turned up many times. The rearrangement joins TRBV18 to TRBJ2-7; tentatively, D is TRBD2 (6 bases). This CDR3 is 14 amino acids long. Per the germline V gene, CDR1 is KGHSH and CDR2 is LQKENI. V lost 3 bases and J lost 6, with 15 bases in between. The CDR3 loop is CASSPIAEDGEQYF. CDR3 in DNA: TGTGCCAGCTCACCGATAGCGGAGGACGGCGAGCAGTACTTC.

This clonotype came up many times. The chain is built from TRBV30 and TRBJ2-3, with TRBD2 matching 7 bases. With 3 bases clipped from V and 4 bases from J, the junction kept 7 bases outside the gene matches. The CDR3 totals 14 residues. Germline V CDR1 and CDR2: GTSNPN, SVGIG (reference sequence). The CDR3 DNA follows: TGTGCCTGGAGAACGGGAGGAGGTCCAGATACGCAGTATTTT. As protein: CAWRTGGGPDTQYF. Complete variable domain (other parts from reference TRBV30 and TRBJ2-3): SQTIHQWPATLVQPVGSPLSLECTVEGTSNPNLYWYRQAAGRGLQLLFYSVGIGQISSEVPQNLSASRPQDRQFILSSKKLLLSDSGFYLCAWRTGGGPDTQYFGPGTRLTVL.

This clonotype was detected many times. The CDR3 DNA follows: TGTGCCAGCAGCCCACAACAGGGGGGCGAGCAGTACTTC. Amino acid sequence: CASSPQQGGEQYF. The genes are TRBV9 and TRBJ2-7; the match to TRBD1 covers 8 bases. Germline values: CDR1 SGDLS, CDR2 YYNGEE. The V and J ends lost 4 bases and 6 bases, in that order; junction bases with no gene match: 6. This CDR3 comprises 13 residues. Combining the CDR3 with reference TRBV9 and TRBJ2-7 gives the whole variable domain DSGVTQTPKHLITATGQRVTLRCSPRSGDLSVYWYQQSLDQGLQFLIQYYNGEERAKGNILERFSAQQFPDLHSELNLSSLELGDSALYFCASSPQQGGEQYFGPGTRLTVT.

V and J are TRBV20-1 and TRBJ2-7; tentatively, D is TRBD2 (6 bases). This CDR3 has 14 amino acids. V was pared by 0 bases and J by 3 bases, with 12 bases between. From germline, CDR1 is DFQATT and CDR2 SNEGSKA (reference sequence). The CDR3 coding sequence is TGCAGTGCTAGAGAAGGAGGGTCATTCTACGAGCAGTACTTC. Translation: CSAREGGSFYEQYF.

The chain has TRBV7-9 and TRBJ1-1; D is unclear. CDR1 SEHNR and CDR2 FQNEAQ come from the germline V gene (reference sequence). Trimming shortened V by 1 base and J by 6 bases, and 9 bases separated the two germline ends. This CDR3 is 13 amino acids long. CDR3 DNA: TGTGCCAGCAGCTTAGGAACAGTCTCTGAAGCTTTCTTT. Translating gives CASSLGTVSEAFF.

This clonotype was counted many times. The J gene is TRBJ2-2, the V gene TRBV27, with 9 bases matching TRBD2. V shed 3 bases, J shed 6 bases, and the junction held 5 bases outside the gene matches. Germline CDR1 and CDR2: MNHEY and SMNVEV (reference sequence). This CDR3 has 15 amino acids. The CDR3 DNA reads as TGTGCCAGCAGTTTTCTAGCGGGAATTTCCGGGGAGCTGTTTTTT. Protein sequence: CASSFLAGISGELFF.

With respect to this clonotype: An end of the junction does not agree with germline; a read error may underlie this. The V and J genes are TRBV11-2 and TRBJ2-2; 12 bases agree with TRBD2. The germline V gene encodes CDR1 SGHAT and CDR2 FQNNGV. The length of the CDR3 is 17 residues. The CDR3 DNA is TGTGCCAGCAGCCCGACTAGCGGGAGATCGAAGACCGGGGAGCTGTTTTTT. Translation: CASSPTSGRSKTGELFF.

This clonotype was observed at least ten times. CDR3 in amino acids: CSVDRQGETQYF. CDR3 nucleotide sequence: TGCAGCGTTGACAGACAGGGGGAGACCCAGTACTTC. J is TRBJ2-5 and V is TRBV29-1; 8 nucleotides agree with TRBD1. CDR3 length equals 12 residues. The V segment lost 3 bases and the J segment 5 bases; nucleotides outside the gene matches: 2. Germline-derived CDR1 and CDR2 are SQVTM and ANQGSEA.

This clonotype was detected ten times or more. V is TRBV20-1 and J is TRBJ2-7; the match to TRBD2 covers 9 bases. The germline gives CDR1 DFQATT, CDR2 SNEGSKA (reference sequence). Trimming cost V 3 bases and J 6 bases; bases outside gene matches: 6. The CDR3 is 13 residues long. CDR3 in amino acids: CSARRGLASEQYF. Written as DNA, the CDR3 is TGCAGTGCTAGGAGGGGACTAGCCAGCGAGCAGTACTTC.

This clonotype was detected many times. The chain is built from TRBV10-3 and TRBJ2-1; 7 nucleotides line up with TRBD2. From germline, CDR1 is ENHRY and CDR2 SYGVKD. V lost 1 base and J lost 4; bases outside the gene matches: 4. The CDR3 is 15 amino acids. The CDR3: CAISELAGAYNEQFF. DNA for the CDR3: TGTGCCATCAGTGAGTTGGCGGGAGCATACAATGAGCAGTTCTTC.

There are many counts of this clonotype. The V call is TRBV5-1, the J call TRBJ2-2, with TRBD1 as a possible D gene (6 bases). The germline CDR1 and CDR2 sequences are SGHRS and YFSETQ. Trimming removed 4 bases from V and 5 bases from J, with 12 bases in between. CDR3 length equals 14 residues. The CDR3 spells CASSPRTDTGELFF. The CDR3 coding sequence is TGCGCCAGCAGCCCTCGGACAGATACCGGGGAGCTGTTTTTT.

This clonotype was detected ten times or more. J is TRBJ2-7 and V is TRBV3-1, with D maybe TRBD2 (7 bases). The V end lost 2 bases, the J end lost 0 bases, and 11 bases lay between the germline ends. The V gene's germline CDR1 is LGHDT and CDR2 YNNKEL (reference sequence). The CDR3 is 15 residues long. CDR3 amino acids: CASSQSGTPSYEQYF. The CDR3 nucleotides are TGTGCCAGCAGCCAAAGCGGGACACCCTCCTACGAGCAGTACTTC.

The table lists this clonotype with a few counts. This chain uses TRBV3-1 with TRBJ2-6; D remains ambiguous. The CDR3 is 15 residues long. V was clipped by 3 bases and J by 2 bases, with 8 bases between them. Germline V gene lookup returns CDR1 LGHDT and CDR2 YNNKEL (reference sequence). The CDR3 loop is CASSHAAAGANVLTF. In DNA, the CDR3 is TGTGCCAGCAGCCACGCGGCTGCTGGGGCCAACGTCCTGACTTTC.

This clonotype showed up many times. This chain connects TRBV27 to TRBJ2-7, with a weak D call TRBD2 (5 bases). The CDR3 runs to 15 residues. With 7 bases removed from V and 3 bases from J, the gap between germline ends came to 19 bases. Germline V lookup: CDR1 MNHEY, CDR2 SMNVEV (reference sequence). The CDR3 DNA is TGTGCCAGCACCCCTCGTCCGGGAAGGGACTACGAGCAGTACTTC. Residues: CASTPRPGRDYEQYF.

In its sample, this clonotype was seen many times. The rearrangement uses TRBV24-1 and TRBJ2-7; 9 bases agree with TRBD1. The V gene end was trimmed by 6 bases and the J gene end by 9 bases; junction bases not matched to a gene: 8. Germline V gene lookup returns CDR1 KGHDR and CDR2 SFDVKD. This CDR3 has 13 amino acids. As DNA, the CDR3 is TGTGCCACCAGTCCGGGACAGGGAAGGAGGCAGTACTTC. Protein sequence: CATSPGQGRRQYF.

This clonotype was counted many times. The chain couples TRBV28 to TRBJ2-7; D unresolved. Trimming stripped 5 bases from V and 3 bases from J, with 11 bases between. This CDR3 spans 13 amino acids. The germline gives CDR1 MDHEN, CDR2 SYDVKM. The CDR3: CASSAPGLYEQYF. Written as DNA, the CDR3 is TGTGCCAGCAGTGCCCCCGGCCTCTACGAGCAGTACTTC.

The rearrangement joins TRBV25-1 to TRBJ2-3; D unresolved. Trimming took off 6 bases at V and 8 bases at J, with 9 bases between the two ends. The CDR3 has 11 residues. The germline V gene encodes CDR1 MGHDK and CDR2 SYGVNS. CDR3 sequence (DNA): TGTGCCAGCAGGGAAGTTGGTACGCAGTATTTT. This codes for CASREVGTQYF.

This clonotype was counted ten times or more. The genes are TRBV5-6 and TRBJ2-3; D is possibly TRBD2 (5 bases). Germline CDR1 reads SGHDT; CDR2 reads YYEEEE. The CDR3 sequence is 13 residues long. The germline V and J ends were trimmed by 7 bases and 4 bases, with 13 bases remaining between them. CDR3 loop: CASEGAGADTQYF. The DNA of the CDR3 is TGTGCCAGCGAAGGCGCCGGGGCAGATACGCAGTATTTT.

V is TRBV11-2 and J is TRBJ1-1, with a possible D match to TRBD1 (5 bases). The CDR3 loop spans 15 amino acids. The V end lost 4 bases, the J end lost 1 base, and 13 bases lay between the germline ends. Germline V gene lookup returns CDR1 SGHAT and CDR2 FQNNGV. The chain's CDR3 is CASSSGRTGNTEAFF. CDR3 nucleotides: TGTGCCAGCAGCTCGGGGCGAACAGGGAACACTGAAGCTTTCTTT.

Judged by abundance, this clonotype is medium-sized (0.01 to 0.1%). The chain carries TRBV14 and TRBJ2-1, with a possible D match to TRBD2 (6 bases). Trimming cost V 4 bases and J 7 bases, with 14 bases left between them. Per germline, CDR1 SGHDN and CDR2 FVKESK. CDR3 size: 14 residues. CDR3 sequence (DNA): TGTGCCAGCAGCCCCTCGCATGCGGGAAATGAGCAGTTCTTC. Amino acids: CASSPSHAGNEQFF.

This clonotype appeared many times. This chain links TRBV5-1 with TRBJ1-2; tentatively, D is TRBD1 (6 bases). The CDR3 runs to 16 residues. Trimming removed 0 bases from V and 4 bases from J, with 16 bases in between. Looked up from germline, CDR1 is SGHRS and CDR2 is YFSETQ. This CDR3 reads CASSLGGTPQGYGYTF. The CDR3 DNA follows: TGCGCCAGCAGCTTGGGCGGGACACCGCAGGGCTATGGCTACACCTTC.

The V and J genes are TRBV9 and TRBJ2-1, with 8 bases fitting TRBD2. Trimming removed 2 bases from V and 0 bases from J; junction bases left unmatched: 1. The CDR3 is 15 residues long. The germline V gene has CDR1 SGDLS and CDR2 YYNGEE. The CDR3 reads CASSVAGGSYNEQFF. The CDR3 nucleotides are TGTGCCAGCAGCGTGGCGGGAGGCTCCTACAATGAGCAGTTCTTC.

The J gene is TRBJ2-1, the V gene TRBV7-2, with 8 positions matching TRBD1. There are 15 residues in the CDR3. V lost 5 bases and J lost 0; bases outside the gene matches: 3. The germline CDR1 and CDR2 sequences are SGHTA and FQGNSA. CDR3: CASSPTGGSYNEQFF. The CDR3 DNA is TGTGCCAGCAGCCCAACAGGGGGCTCCTACAATGAGCAGTTCTTC. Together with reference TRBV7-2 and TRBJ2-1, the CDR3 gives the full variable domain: GAGVSQSPSNKVTEKGKDVELRCDPISGHTALYWYRQSLGQGLEFLIYFQGNSAPDKSGLPSDRFSAERTGGSVSTLTIQRTQQEDSAVYLCASSPTGGSYNEQFFGPGTRLTVL.

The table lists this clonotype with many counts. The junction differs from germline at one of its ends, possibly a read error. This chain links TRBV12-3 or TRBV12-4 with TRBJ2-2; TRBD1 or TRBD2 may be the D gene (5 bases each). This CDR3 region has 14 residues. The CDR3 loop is CASSLAGFSGELFF. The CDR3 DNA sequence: TGTGCCAGCAGTCTAGCAGGGTTCAGCGGGGAGCTGTTTTTT.

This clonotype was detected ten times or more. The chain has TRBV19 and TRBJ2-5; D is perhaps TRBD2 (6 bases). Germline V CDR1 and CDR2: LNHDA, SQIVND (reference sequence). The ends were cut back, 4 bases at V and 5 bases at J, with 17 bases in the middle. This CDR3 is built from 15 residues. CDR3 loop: CASSRGGGLPETQYF. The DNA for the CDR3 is TGTGCCAGTAGTAGGGGTGGAGGGCTCCCGGAGACCCAGTACTTC. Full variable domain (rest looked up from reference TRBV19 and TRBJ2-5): DGGITQSPKYLFRKEGQNVTLSCEQNLNHDAMYWYRQDPGQGLRLIYYSQIVNDFQKGDIAEGYSVSREKKESFPLTVTSAQKNPTAFYLCASSRGGGLPETQYFGPGTRLLVL.